This T cell receptor beta chain is drawn from a study of OX40 agonist ivuxolimab in advanced cancers. Study overall: From 23 to 79 years was the age range, with a mean of approximately 58 years, and roughly 80% were male.

Some clones are missing from TCRdb's copy, which holds only in-frame ones; the method was immunoSEQ multiplex PCR. The sample comprises roughly 97,000 clones, approximately 90% of which are singletons, and roughly 0.84% rests with the top ten. This TCR was sampled from an adult with an advanced solid tumor such as melanoma, head and neck, liver or kidney cancer. The sample consisted of CD4+ or CD8+ T cells sorted from blood, taken in a trial of the OX40 agonist ivuxolimab.

CDR3 amino acids: CASTQGHPITYEQYF. In DNA form, the CDR3 reads TGTGCCAGCACCCAAGGACACCCGATCACCTACGAGCAGTACTTC. The chain combines TRBV7-8 with TRBJ2-7; TRBD1 is a possible D gene (5 bases). The CDR3 contains 15 residues. The germline gives CDR1 SGHVS, CDR2 FQNEAQ. Trimming removed 7 bases at V and 2 bases at J, with 18 bases between.